Below, 16 T cell receptor beta chains from the same sample are listed, as sequenced in a study of T cell responses to AZD1222 COVID-19 vaccine. Produced via immunoSEQ multiplex PCR; TCRdb's table is partial and in-frame only. The sample has roughly 150,000 clones, roughly 92% seen once. This specimen consisted of peripheral blood, obtained on day 0 of AZD1222 vaccination. These receptors all come from an adult in good health.

This clone was detected a few times. The chain is built from TRBV19 and TRBJ1-1; D is undetermined. The CDR3 runs to 13 residues. Germline CDR1 reads LNHDA; CDR2 reads SQIVND (reference sequence). The V and J ends lost 3 bases and 1 base respectively, with 6 bases between them. Written as DNA, the CDR3 is TGTGCCAGTAGTATGCGACAGAACACTGAAGCTTTCTTT. Translating it yields CASSMRQNTEAFF.

The chain uses TRBV19 and TRBJ1-5; maybe TRBD1 (6 bases). The V end was cut by 11 bases, the J end by 3 bases, with 11 bases between. Germline values: CDR1 LNHDA, CDR2 SQIVND (reference sequence). The CDR3 loop spans 12 amino acids. CDR3 residues: CAGGQFNQPQHF. CDR3 nucleotide sequence: TGTGCCGGGGGGCAGTTCAATCAGCCCCAGCATTTT.

Remarks on this clone: This sample also contains other DNA sequences that code for the same CDR3. The V call is TRBV5-1, the J call TRBJ1-1, with D perhaps matching TRBD1 (5 bases). Trimming removed 2 bases at V and 1 base at J, with 9 bases between. Germline CDR1 and CDR2: SGHRS and YFSETQ. CDR3 length: 14 amino acids. As DNA, the CDR3 is TGCGCCAGCAGCTTACAGGTCGGGAACACTGAAGCTTTCTTT. Translating it yields CASSLQVGNTEAFF.

This clone has only one observation. The chain couples TRBV4-1 to TRBJ1-5; D gene uncertain. V dropped 1 base and J dropped 0 bases, with 10 bases sitting between them. This CDR3 has 16 residues. Germline CDR1 reads MGHRA; CDR2 reads YSYEKL. CDR3 residues: CASSQVGGSSNQPQHF. As DNA, the CDR3 is TGCGCCAGCAGCCAAGTGGGAGGGAGTAGCAATCAGCCCCAGCATTTT.

The chain couples TRBV2 to TRBJ2-2; 8 nucleotides agree with TRBD1. This CDR3 comprises 16 residues. The J segment lost 6 bases and the V segment lost 5 bases, leaving 11 bases of the junction unmatched. Per the germline V gene, CDR1 is SNHLY and CDR2 is FYNNEI. CDR3 bases: TGTGCCAGCAGTCCCGACAGGGGATTATCTTCCGGGGAGCTGTTTTTT. Translation gives CASSPDRGLSSGELFF.

V gene TRBV25-1 combines with J gene TRBJ1-4; a weak D match, TRBD1 (6 bases). CDR1 and CDR2 (germline): MGHDK, SYGVNS. V gave up 4 bases and J gave up 5 bases, with 11 bases separating them. The CDR3 is made up of 14 amino acids. CDR3: CASSVRGLNEKLFF. CDR3 in DNA: TGTGCCAGCAGTGTCAGGGGACTAAATGAAAAACTGTTTTTT.

This rearrangement joins TRBV2 to TRBJ2-1, with a possible D match to TRBD1 (6 bases). Germline lookup yields CDR1 SNHLY and CDR2 FYNNEI. This CDR3 comprises 17 residues. Between the trimmed V and J ends, which lost 2 bases and 4 bases, there was a span of 18 bases. CDR3 region: CASSESRQVTNYNEQFF. CDR3 in DNA: TGTGCCAGCAGTGAATCCCGACAGGTAACCAATTACAATGAGCAGTTCTTC.

The chain recombines TRBV12-3 or TRBV12-4 with TRBJ1-6; no definite D call. Between the trimmed V and J ends, which lost 0 bases and 10 bases, there was a span of 7 bases. The CDR3 totals 13 residues. The DNA of the CDR3 is TGTGCCAGCAGTTTAGCGGAGGGCTCACCCCTCCACTTT. It is translated as CASSLAEGSPLHF.

CDR3 DNA: TGTGCCAGTACCTTAGGGGGGGCGAACACTGAAGCTTTCTTT. It translates to CASTLGGANTEAFF. This chain links TRBV19 with TRBJ1-1; a weak D match, TRBD1 (6 bases). The V gene's germline CDR1 is LNHDA and CDR2 SQIVND (reference sequence). V was shortened by 7 bases and J by 1 base, with 13 bases between the two germline ends. The CDR3 is 14 amino acids.

This clone appeared a few times. The rearrangement uses TRBV5-4 and TRBJ2-7; D gene ambiguous. The CDR3 covers 14 residues. The V and J ends lost 2 bases and 3 bases respectively, with 12 bases between them. Germline V gene sequence: CDR1 SGHNT, CDR2 YYREEE (reference sequence). The CDR3 nucleotides read TGTGCCAGCAGCTTCTCCGCCTATAACTACGAGCAGTACTTC. Translated: CASSFSAYNYEQYF.

The V call is TRBV5-4, the J call TRBJ2-2; 9 bases map to TRBD2. V gave up 3 bases and J gave up 3 bases; unmatched junction bases: 15. The CDR3 covers 19 residues. Germline-derived CDR1 and CDR2 are SGHNT and YYREEE (reference sequence). DNA of the CDR3: TGTGCCAGCAGCTCCGGGGGGGCTAGCGGGAAGGGGTACACCGGGGAGCTGTTTTTT. It specifies CASSSGGASGKGYTGELFF.

This rearrangement joins TRBV6-1 to TRBJ1-6; 8 nucleotides agree with TRBD1. The ends lost 1 base at V and 9 bases at J; junction bases unmatched: 2. This CDR3 has 14 amino acids. Looked up from germline, CDR1 is MNHNS and CDR2 is SASEGT. This CDR3 is CASSEGQGFSPLHF. CDR3 nucleotides: TGTGCCAGCAGTGAAGGACAGGGGTTTTCACCCCTCCACTTT.

The rearrangement links TRBV5-1 to TRBJ2-1; 11 nucleotides agree with TRBD2. Germline V gene lookup returns CDR1 SGHRS and CDR2 YFSETQ. The CDR3 is made up of 16 amino acids. V was pared by 1 base and J by 4 bases, with 4 bases of the junction left unmatched. In DNA form, the CDR3 reads TGCGCCAGCAGCTTGTTCGGGACTAGCGGTTACAATGAGCAGTTCTTC. The encoded protein is CASSLFGTSGYNEQFF. Supplemented by reference TRBV5-1 and TRBJ2-1, the full variable domain reads KAGVTQTPRYLIKTRGQQVTLSCSPISGHRSVSWYQQTPGQGLQFLFEYFSETQRNKGNFPGRFSGRQFSNSRSEMNVSTLELGDSALYLCASSLFGTSGYNEQFFGPGTRLTVL.

This chain joins TRBV7-8 and TRBJ1-2, with 8 bases identical to TRBD1. CDR1 is SGHVS and CDR2 is FQNEAQ in the germline V gene. The CDR3 covers 13 residues. Losses at the gene ends were 5 bases for V and 8 bases for J; bases not matched to a gene: 7. The CDR3 DNA reads TGTGCCAGCAGCCTGACAGGGGCAGGAGGCTACACCTTC. This encodes CASSLTGAGGYTF.

This clone is a singleton in its sample. The chain links TRBV29-1 to TRBJ2-7, with 8 bases matching TRBD1. CDR1 and CDR2 (germline): SQVTM, ANQGSEA. CDR3 size: 15 residues. Trimming cost V 6 bases and J 0 bases; bases outside gene matches: 10. CDR3 loop: CSVVPGTGVSYEQYF. In DNA, the CDR3 is TGCAGCGTCGTCCCTGGGACAGGTGTCTCCTACGAGCAGTACTTC.

CDR3 in DNA: TGTGCCAGTAGTCCTCGGGGGTCCTACGAGCAGTACTTC. Amino acid sequence: CASSPRGSYEQYF. The J gene is TRBJ2-7, the V gene TRBV19; perhaps TRBD2 as D (6 bases). V was shortened by 5 bases and J by 1 base, with 9 bases between the two germline ends. The V gene's germline CDR1 is LNHDA and CDR2 SQIVND (reference sequence). The CDR3 loop spans 13 amino acids. Full variable domain (remainder filled in from reference TRBV19 and TRBJ2-7): DGGITQSPKYLFRKEGQNVTLSCEQNLNHDAMYWYRQDPGQGLRLIYYSQIVNDFQKGDIAEGYSVSREKKESFPLTVTSAQKNPTAFYLCASSPRGSYEQYFGPGTRLTVT.